Below are 14 T cell receptor beta chains sequenced from a single sample in a study of blood T cells in healthy people across ages. A sample-barcoded 5' primer and a J-beta primer mix were used in a second PCR of about 6 to 11 cycles. TCRdb reanalysed the 5' RACE reads using MiXCR and keeps one entry per CDR3 protein. Among hundreds of thousands of distinct CDR3 sequences listed, under 50% were seen once. The sample was blood. The receptor source for this set is a man aged 25 to 45 in good health.

DNA for the CDR3: TGTGCCAGCGGTGGACAGGGTTATCAGCCCCAGCATTTT. This codes for CASGGQGYQPQHF. The chain is built from TRBV12-3 or TRBV12-4 and TRBJ1-5, with TRBD1 matching 8 bases. V was pared by 8 bases and J by 5 bases, with 5 bases of the junction left unmatched. The CDR3 loop spans 13 amino acids.

This clonotype was found once. The rearrangement links TRBV21-1 to TRBJ1-1; the table's D call TRBD1 went unverified against the DNA. TRBV21-1 is a documented pseudogene. The CDR3 is 16 residues long. The CDR3 is CASSKKGVRGNTEAFF. In DNA, the CDR3 is TGTGCCAGCAGCAAAAAGGGAGTAAGGGGGAACACTGAAGCTTTCTTT.

The chain has TRBV4-2 and TRBJ2-7; a weak D match, TRBD2 (6 bases). V was pared by 0 bases and J by 4 bases, with 13 bases between. CDR1 is LGHNA, CDR2 YNFKEQ, per germline. This CDR3 has 15 residues. The DNA for the CDR3 is TGTGCCAGCAGCCAAGATCGAGGAGGGGTGTACGAGCAGTACTTC. It specifies CASSQDRGGVYEQYF.

This chain uses TRBV6-2 or TRBV6-3 with TRBJ2-3; D is ambiguous. The V end lost 0 bases, the J end lost 0 bases, and 10 bases lay between the germline ends. CDR3 size: 16 residues. The germline V gene encodes CDR1 MNHEY and CDR2 SVGEGT. DNA of the CDR3: TGTGCCAGCAGTTACTCGAGTTCAAAAAGCACAGATACGCAGTATTTT. It translates to CASSYSSSKSTDTQYF.

The table lists this clonotype with a few counts. V and J are TRBV6-6 and TRBJ2-7, with D maybe TRBD2 (5 bases). Trimming cost V 4 bases and J 0 bases, with 7 bases left between them. The germline CDR1 and CDR2 sequences are MNHNY and SVGAGI (reference sequence). This CDR3 has 13 residues. This CDR3 is CASSWESSYEQYF. The CDR3 bases are TGTGCCAGCAGTTGGGAGAGCTCCTACGAGCAGTACTTC.

J is TRBJ1-4 and V is TRBV4-3, with TRBD1 identical over 7 bases. From germline, CDR1 is LGHNA and CDR2 YSLEER. This CDR3 contains 14 residues. Trimming took 1 base from V and 7 from J; bases not matched to a gene: 3. The CDR3 spells CASSQGQGIEKLFF. In nucleotides, the CDR3 is TGCGCCAGCAGCCAAGGACAGGGAATTGAAAAACTGTTTTTT.

This clonotype was observed a few times. The genes are TRBV10-3 and TRBJ2-7; a possible D gene is TRBD1 (5 bases). Deletions cut 3 bases from V and 3 bases from J, with 15 bases between. Germline V gene data show CDR1 as ENHRY and CDR2 as SYGVKD. CDR3 length: 15 amino acids. DNA for the CDR3: TGTGCCATCAGTGAAGAGGCAGGGTCCCTCTACGAGCAGTACTTC. As protein: CAISEEAGSLYEQYF.

The V and J genes are TRBV10-3 and TRBJ2-3, with D unclear. The CDR3 is 15 amino acids. CDR1 and CDR2 (germline): ENHRY, SYGVKD. Trimming stripped 0 bases from V and 4 bases from J, with 11 bases between. The chain's CDR3 is CAISESTESADTQYF. The CDR3 coding sequence is TGTGCCATCAGTGAGTCTACAGAGAGCGCAGATACGCAGTATTTT.

The chain links TRBV10-3 to TRBJ1-6; D is possibly TRBD1 (5 bases). The CDR3 spans 15 residues. Germline CDR1 ENHRY, CDR2 SYGVKD. The V gene lost 4 bases and the J gene lost 6 bases, with 13 bases spanning the gap. The DNA of the CDR3 is TGTGCCATCAGTGGGTCGACGGGACGTAATTCACCCCTCCACTTT. Amino acids: CAISGSTGRNSPLHF.

V is TRBV30 and J is TRBJ2-5; D is ambiguous. The DNA end favors TRBJ2-7, so the J call may be wrong. Germline lookup yields CDR1 GTSNPN and CDR2 SVGIG (reference sequence). This CDR3 region has 12 residues. The CDR3 region has the DNA TGTGCCTGGAGTGTAGGCCCCGACGAGCAGTACTTC. It yields the protein CAWSVGPDEQYF.

About this clonotype itself: This may come from a read error, since a much larger clone is one base off. This rearrangement joins TRBV29-1 to TRBJ2-5; no definite D call. The CDR3 sequence is 15 residues long. The V gene's germline CDR1 is SQVTM and CDR2 ANQGSEA. V lost 0 bases to trimming and J lost 11 bases, with 22 bases between them. CDR3 region: CSVEELERVYNEQYF. The DNA of the CDR3 is TGCAGCGTTGAAGAGTTGGAAAGGGTATACAATGAGCAGTACTTC.

This clonotype was counted between two and nine times. The V call is TRBV6-6, the J call TRBJ2-1; D remains ambiguous. Germline loops: CDR1 MNHNY, CDR2 SVGAGI (reference sequence). The CDR3 length is 15 residues. V was pared by 2 bases and J by 6 bases, with 14 bases between. DNA for the CDR3: TGTGCCAGCAGTTACCTGGACGGTGGTCGCAATGAGCAGTTCTTC. Translation gives CASSYLDGGRNEQFF.

This clonotype was detected a few times. A much more abundant neighbour one base away suggests this may be a read error. This chain links TRBV11-1 with TRBJ2-1, with D unclear. The DNA end favors TRBJ2-7, so the J call may be wrong. The CDR3 totals 13 residues. Germline CDR1 is SGHAT and CDR2 is FQDESV (reference sequence). The DNA of the CDR3 is TGTGCCAGCAGCTTAGTCCCGGTGAATGAGCAGTACTTC. Protein sequence: CASSLVPVNEQYF.

The chain joins TRBV6-5 to TRBJ1-4, with a tentative D call TRBD1 (6 bases). The V gene lost 3 bases and the J gene lost 0 bases, with 17 bases spanning the gap. Germline V gene lookup returns CDR1 MNHEY and CDR2 SVGAGI. The CDR3 length is 18 residues. The CDR3 sequence is CASSYSGTLRTTNEKLFF. For the CDR3, the DNA is TGTGCCAGCAGTTATAGCGGGACACTCAGGACAACTAATGAAAAACTGTTTTTT.